The 27 T cell receptor beta chains listed next were all sequenced from one sample in a study of cytomegalovirus exposure and HLA in healthy donors. Primers: 60 Vbeta forward and 13 Jbeta reverse. Assay used: immunoSEQ multiplex PCR; TCRdb lists only in-frame clones, some missing. The data contain 150,000 to 200,000 clones, roughly 70% of them singletons. The source material was PBMCs. These receptors came from a woman aged 45-59 years in good health and CMV-seropositive.

V gene TRBV27 combines with J gene TRBJ2-3; TRBD2 matches 8 bases. V trimming: 1 base; J trimming: 1 base; junction bases outside the gene matches: 7. Germline V gives CDR1 MNHEY, CDR2 SMNVEV (reference sequence). This CDR3 contains 17 residues. The CDR3 DNA reads TGTGCCAGCAGTTTATTCGTTCCAGCGGGGGGCACAGATACGCAGTATTTT. Encoded protein: CASSLFVPAGGTDTQYF.

This clone came up once. The chain carries TRBV7-3 and TRBJ2-2; tentatively, D is TRBD1 (6 bases). The CDR3 length is 14 residues. Germline V lookup: CDR1 SGHTA, CDR2 FQGTGA. Trimming left V 5 bases short and J 2 bases short, with 9 bases between. CDR3 DNA sequence: TGTGCCAGCAGCCAGGGACACAACACCGGGGAGCTGTTTTTT. Protein product: CASSQGHNTGELFF. Full variable domain (remainder filled in from reference TRBV7-3 and TRBJ2-2): GAGVSQTPSNKVTEKGKYVELRCDPISGHTALYWYRQSLGQGPEFLIYFQGTGAADDSGLPNDRFFAVRPEGSVSTLKIQRTERGDSAVYLCASSQGHNTGELFFGEGSRLTVL.

The chain links TRBV27 to TRBJ1-1; the match to TRBD1 covers 9 bases. Germline assignment: CDR1 MNHEY and CDR2 SMNVEV (reference sequence). J was trimmed by 3 bases and V by 6 bases; bases with no gene match: 2. The CDR3 sequence is 13 residues long. The CDR3 sequence: CASSWTGDTEAFF. In DNA, the CDR3 is TGTGCCAGCAGCTGGACAGGGGACACTGAAGCTTTCTTT.

The chain recombines TRBV27 with TRBJ1-1, with 9 bases matching TRBD1. CDR1 is MNHEY and CDR2 is SMNVEV in the germline V gene (reference sequence). V dropped 3 bases and J dropped 1; count of bases not matched to a gene: 6. This CDR3 is built from 16 residues. The CDR3 DNA follows: TGTGCCAGCAGTTTTATGAGGGGACAGGGGAACACTGAAGCTTTCTTT. Protein product: CASSFMRGQGNTEAFF.

This clone was detected only once. The V call is TRBV7-3, the J call TRBJ1-1; D ambiguous. V lost 2 bases and J 5 bases, leaving 9 bases between the germline ends. The CDR3 totals 13 residues. CDR1 and CDR2 from the germline V gene are SGHTA and FQGTGA. DNA for the CDR3: TGTGCCAGCAGCTTAGATGGGAGGACTGAAGCTTTCTTT. It is translated as CASSLDGRTEAFF.

This chain joins TRBV11-2 and TRBJ2-5; 7 bases match TRBD2. The end of the DNA aligns better with TRBJ2-7, so the J call may be wrong. This CDR3 is built from 13 residues. Germline V gives CDR1 SGHAT, CDR2 FQNNGV. The CDR3 reads CASSPGGSYEQYF. The CDR3 nucleotides read TGTGCCAGCAGCCCGGGGGGCTCCTACGAGCAGTACTTC.

The gene calls are TRBV19 and TRBJ1-2; 8 bases fit TRBD1. The CDR3 contains 15 residues. The ends lost 5 bases at V and 5 bases at J; junction bases unmatched: 10. Per the germline V gene, CDR1 is LNHDA and CDR2 is SQIVND (reference sequence). The CDR3 region has the DNA TGTGCCAGTAGTTCCGGACAGGGTTCTTTGTATGGCTACACCTTC. Its translation: CASSSGQGSLYGYTF. Using reference TRBV19 and TRBJ1-2 for the parts outside the CDR3, the full variable domain is DGGITQSPKYLFRKEGQNVTLSCEQNLNHDAMYWYRQDPGQGLRLIYYSQIVNDFQKGDIAEGYSVSREKKESFPLTVTSAQKNPTAFYLCASSSGQGSLYGYTFGSGTRLTVV.

The DNA of the CDR3 is TGTGCCAGCAGTGAATCTAGGTCGAGTAGAAACACCATATATTTT. Translation: CASSESRSSRNTIYF. V and J are TRBV25-1 and TRBJ1-3; D unresolved. The V and J ends lost 1 base and 5 bases respectively, with 12 bases between them. Germline assignment: CDR1 MGHDK and CDR2 SYGVNS. This CDR3 is 15 amino acids long.

This chain links TRBV18 with TRBJ2-7, with 8 bases lining up with TRBD1. V trimming: 4 bases; J trimming: 6 bases; junction bases outside the gene matches: 8. Germline V gives CDR1 KGHSH, CDR2 LQKENI. The CDR3 has 14 residues. The CDR3 protein is CASSLGQAEGEQYF. CDR3 nucleotide sequence: TGTGCCAGCTCACTGGGACAGGCAGAGGGCGAGCAGTACTTC.

A few counts support this clone. The J gene is TRBJ2-7, the V gene TRBV2; TRBD1 agrees at 9 bases. Germline V gene data show CDR1 as SNHLY and CDR2 as FYNNEI. The V segment lost 0 bases and the J segment 0 bases; nucleotides outside the gene matches: 9. This CDR3 has 18 residues. The CDR3 sequence: CASSEARTGDPSSYEQYF. The CDR3 nucleotides read TGTGCCAGCAGTGAAGCGCGGACAGGGGACCCGAGCTCCTACGAGCAGTACTTC.

The chain uses TRBV5-1 and TRBJ2-2, with TRBD1 identical over 7 bases. Germline-derived CDR1 and CDR2 are SGHRS and YFSETQ. This CDR3 region has 16 residues. With V trimmed by 5 bases and J by 1 base, 8 bases remained unmatched. CDR3 coding DNA: TGCGCCAGCAGTCGACAGGGTAATCTGAACACCGGGGAGCTGTTTTTT. It codes for CASSRQGNLNTGELFF.

This chain uses TRBV7-7 with TRBJ1-6; 7 positions match TRBD1. Per germline, CDR1 SSHAT and CDR2 FNYEAQ (reference sequence). The length of the CDR3 is 13 residues. The trim removed 3 bases at V and 10 bases at J, leaving 3 bases unmatched. The CDR3: CASSLDRQSPLHF. CDR3 bases: TGTGCCAGCAGCTTGGACAGGCAGTCACCCCTCCACTTT.

This chain joins TRBV7-9 and TRBJ2-7, with TRBD1 matching over 8 bases. The trim removed 5 bases at V and 3 bases at J, leaving 9 bases unmatched. The CDR3 extends over 15 amino acids. The V gene's germline CDR1 is SEHNR and CDR2 FQNEAQ (reference sequence). Written as DNA, the CDR3 is TGTGCCAGCAGCCCGACCGGGACAGGAGGCTACGAGCAGTACTTC. Translating it yields CASSPTGTGGYEQYF.

This sequence joins TRBV6-1 and TRBJ1-5; the match to TRBD1 covers 7 bases. V shed 6 bases and J 1 base; nucleotides not matched to a gene: 6. Germline V gene data show CDR1 as MNHNS and CDR2 as SASEGT. This CDR3 contains 15 residues. CDR3 sequence (DNA): TGTGCCAGCAGAAAAGACAGGGTAAGCAATCAGCCCCAGCATTTT. It codes for CASRKDRVSNQPQHF.

Only one count was recorded for this clone. The gene calls are TRBV5-6 and TRBJ2-5; D is possibly TRBD1 (6 bases). Germline assignment: CDR1 SGHDT and CDR2 YYEEEE. Trimming stripped 4 bases from V and 6 bases from J, with 16 bases between. The CDR3 extends over 14 amino acids. CDR3 in amino acids: CASSAYRDRQTQYF. In DNA, the CDR3 is TGTGCCAGCAGCGCGTACAGGGACCGCCAGACCCAGTACTTC.

The chain employs TRBV9 and TRBJ2-5, with 8 bases matching TRBD2. TRBJ2-7 explains the end of the DNA better; the J call may be wrong. The length of the CDR3 is 14 residues. The germline gives CDR1 SGDLS, CDR2 YYNGEE. The CDR3 reads CASSPGGETYEQYF. CDR3 nucleotides: TGTGCCAGCAGCCCGGGGGGGGAGACCTACGAGCAGTACTTC.

The chain carries TRBV9 and TRBJ1-1; a weak D match, TRBD1 (6 bases). Germline V gene lookup returns CDR1 SGDLS and CDR2 YYNGEE. Between the trimmed V and J ends, which lost 4 bases and 5 bases, there was a span of 12 bases. CDR3 size: 13 residues. CDR3 in amino acids: CASSITGQTEAFF. The DNA for the CDR3 is TGTGCCAGCAGCATTACAGGGCAAACTGAAGCTTTCTTT.

The chain carries TRBV5-1 and TRBJ1-2, with no clear D. In germline, CDR1 is SGHRS, CDR2 YFSETQ. V lost 0 bases to trimming and J lost 4 bases, with 7 bases between them. CDR3 size: 13 residues. CDR3 DNA sequence: TGCGCCAGCAGCTTGGGGGCGATCTATGGCTACACCTTC. It translates to CASSLGAIYGYTF.

This clone turned up a few times. This sequence joins TRBV6-5 and TRBJ1-3, with D tentatively TRBD1 (6 bases). Trimming took off 7 bases at V and 0 bases at J, with 10 bases between the two ends. CDR1 and CDR2 from the germline V gene are MNHEY and SVGAGI. This CDR3 contains 14 residues. DNA of the CDR3: TGTGCCAGCACCGACAGGTACTCTGGAAACACCATATATTTT. Translated, it gives CASTDRYSGNTIYF.

This clone was seen more than once but under ten times. The chain is built from TRBV2 and TRBJ1-1; 7 bases align to TRBD1. The CDR3 contains 14 residues. Per the germline V gene, CDR1 is SNHLY and CDR2 is FYNNEI. V lost 5 bases to trimming and J lost 1 base; unmatched junction nucleotides: 4. This CDR3 reads CASSWDSRNTEAFF. The CDR3 nucleotides read TGTGCCAGCAGTTGGGACAGCCGGAACACTGAAGCTTTCTTT.

The chain combines TRBV5-1 with TRBJ1-2, with D possibly matching TRBD1 (6 bases). The CDR3 has 12 amino acids. Deletions cut 0 bases from V and 7 bases from J, with 7 bases between. Per germline, CDR1 SGHRS and CDR2 YFSETQ. The CDR3 DNA is TGCGCCAGCAGCTTGGAAGGGGGTGGCTACACCTTC. Its translation is CASSLEGGGYTF.

V usage is TRBV2 and J usage is TRBJ1-2; D is unclear. The CDR3 has 12 residues. The ends were cut back, 6 bases at V and 0 bases at J, with 5 bases in the middle. CDR1 and CDR2 (germline): SNHLY, FYNNEI. The CDR3 region has the DNA TGTGCCAGCAGGGGCTCTAACTATGGCTACACCTTC. Its protein is CASRGSNYGYTF. Looking up the rest from reference TRBV2 and TRBJ1-2 gives the full variable domain: EPEVTQTPSHQVTQMGQEVILRCVPISNHLYFYWYRQILGQKVEFLVSFYNNEISEKSEIFDDQFSVERPDGSNFTLKIRSTKLEDSAMYFCASRGSNYGYTFGSGTRLTVV.

This clone was seen just once. The chain employs TRBV19 and TRBJ2-7, with D perhaps TRBD1 (5 bases). The CDR3 is 16 amino acids. CDR1 and CDR2 (germline): LNHDA, SQIVND (reference sequence). Trimming took off 0 bases at V and 0 bases at J, with 12 bases between the two ends. The CDR3 DNA is TGTGCCAGTAGTATAGATACCGGACAAAGCTCCTACGAGCAGTACTTC. It codes for CASSIDTGQSSYEQYF.

This clone appeared once. Here the CDR3 omits its conserved ending phenylalanine or tryptophan, so a read error is the likely source. This rearrangement joins TRBV29-1 to TRBJ1-1, with a possible D match to TRBD1 (6 bases). Germline CDR1 is SQVTM and CDR2 is ANQGSEA. The CDR3 consists of 13 residues. V shed 6 bases and J shed 2 bases, with 13 bases lying between them. The CDR3 sequence: CSVLEDSNTEAFL. The CDR3 coding sequence is TGCAGCGTCCTCGAGGACAGTAACACTGAAGCTTTCCTT.

The V gene is TRBV2, the J gene TRBJ1-2; 8 bases are shared with TRBD1. V was clipped by 6 bases and J by 2 bases; unmatched bases: 8. This CDR3 has 15 amino acids. Germline CDR1 SNHLY, CDR2 FYNNEI. CDR3 coding DNA: TGTGCCAGCAGAGGAAACGGACAGGGCAACTATGGCTACACCTTC. This encodes CASRGNGQGNYGYTF.

In regard to this clone: Additional DNA sequences in this sample encode the identical CDR3. The chain employs TRBV2 and TRBJ1-1; D unresolved. The CDR3 covers 11 residues. From germline, CDR1 is SNHLY and CDR2 FYNNEI. The V end was cut by 7 bases, the J end by 0 bases, with 3 bases between. The CDR3 loop reads CASILNTEAFF. The CDR3 region has the DNA TGTGCCAGCATATTGAACACTGAAGCTTTCTTT.

The chain combines TRBV6-5 with TRBJ2-1; D not resolved. The CDR3 covers 11 residues. Per germline, CDR1 MNHEY and CDR2 SVGAGI. Trimming cost V 5 bases and J 6 bases, with 5 bases left between them. CDR3 region: CASSQANEQFF. CDR3 in DNA: TGTGCCAGCAGTCAAGCCAATGAGCAGTTCTTC.